This T cell receptor beta chain was identified during a study of beta chain features in type 1 diabetes. About the research overall: Patients were similar to healthy donors in age and gender (as well as in cell yields).

The isolated RNA, all of it, was reverse transcribed, so expressed TCRB transcripts were what got sequenced. The protocol was immunoSEQ multiplex PCR, while the TCRdb copy is restricted to in-frame clones and leaves out a portion. The sample contains around 190,000 clones, more than 10% of which appear only once. The germline CDR1 and CDR2 sequences are MNHEY and SVGAGI. The CDR3 extends over 15 amino acids. V was pared by 10 bases and J by 3 bases, with 18 bases between. This clone was counted only a few times. The J gene is TRBJ2-2, the V gene TRBV6-5; D is possibly TRBD1 or TRBD2 (6 bases each). The source of this sequence is a young woman in good health. The sample comprised central memory CD4+ T cells from blood. The CDR3 sequence is CATRGGSGHTGELFF. The CDR3 nucleotides are TGTGCCACCAGGGGAGGTAGCGGCCACACCGGGGAGCTGTTTTTT.